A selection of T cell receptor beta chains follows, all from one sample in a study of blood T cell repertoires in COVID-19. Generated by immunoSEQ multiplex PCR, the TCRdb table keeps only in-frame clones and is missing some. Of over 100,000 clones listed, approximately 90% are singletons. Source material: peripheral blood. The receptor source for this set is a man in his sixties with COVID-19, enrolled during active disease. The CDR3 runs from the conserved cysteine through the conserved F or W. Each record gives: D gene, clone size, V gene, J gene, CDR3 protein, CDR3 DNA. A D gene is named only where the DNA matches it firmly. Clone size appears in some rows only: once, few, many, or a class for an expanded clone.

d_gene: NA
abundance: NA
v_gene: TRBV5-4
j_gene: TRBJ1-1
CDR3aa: CASSFGGGLTDTEAFF
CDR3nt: TGTGCCAGCAGCTTCGGGGGGGGGCTGACGGACACTGAAGCTTTCTTT

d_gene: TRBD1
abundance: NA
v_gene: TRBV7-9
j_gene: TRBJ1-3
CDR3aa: CASSPGQGNTIYF
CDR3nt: TGTGCCAGCAGCCCGGGACAGGGAAACACCATATATTTT

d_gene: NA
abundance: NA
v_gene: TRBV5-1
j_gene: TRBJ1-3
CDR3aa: CASSLGVQGQGNTIYF
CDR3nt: TGCGCCAGCAGCTTGGGAGTTCAGGGCCAGGGGAACACCATATATTTT

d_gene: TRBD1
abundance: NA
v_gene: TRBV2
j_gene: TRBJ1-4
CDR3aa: CASSTGQASNEKLFF
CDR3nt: TGTGCCAGCAGTACCGGACAGGCCTCTAATGAAAAACTGTTTTTT

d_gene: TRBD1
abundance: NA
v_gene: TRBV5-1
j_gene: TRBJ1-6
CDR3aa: CASSGNILRDSQNNSPLHF
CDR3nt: TGCGCCAGCAGCGGAAACATACTCCGGGACAGTCAAAATAATTCACCCCTCCACTTT

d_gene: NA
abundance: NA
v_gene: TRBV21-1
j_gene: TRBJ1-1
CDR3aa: CASSKFGVDCTEAFF
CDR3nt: TGTGCCAGCAGCAAATTCGGGGTAGATTGCACTGAAGCTTTCTTT

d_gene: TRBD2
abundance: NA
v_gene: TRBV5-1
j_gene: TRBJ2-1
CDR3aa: CASSPRWGGVYNEQFF
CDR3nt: TGCGCCAGCAGCCCCCGGTGGGGGGGAGTGTACAATGAGCAGTTCTTC

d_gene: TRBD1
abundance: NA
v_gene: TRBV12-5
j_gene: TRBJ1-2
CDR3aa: CASAPGQGTYGYTF
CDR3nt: TGTGCTAGTGCCCCGGGACAGGGAACCTATGGCTACACCTTC

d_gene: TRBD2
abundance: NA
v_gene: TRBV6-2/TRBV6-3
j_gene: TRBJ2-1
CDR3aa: CASSPSSGLAGYYNEQFF
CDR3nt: TGTGCCAGCAGTCCCTCTTCCGGACTAGCGGGCTATTACAATGAGCAGTTCTTC

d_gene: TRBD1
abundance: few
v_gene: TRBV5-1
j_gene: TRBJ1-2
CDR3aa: CASSSSLRGKQGDYGYTF
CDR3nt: TGCGCCAGCAGCTCTAGCTTGAGGGGTAAACAGGGGGATTATGGCTACACCTTC

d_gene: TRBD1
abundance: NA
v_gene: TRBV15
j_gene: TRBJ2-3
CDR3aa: CATSRPGTGVDTQYF
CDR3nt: TGTGCCACCAGCAGGCCCGGGACAGGGGTAGATACGCAGTATTTT

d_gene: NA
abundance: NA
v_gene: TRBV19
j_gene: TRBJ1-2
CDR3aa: CASSIPGDYGYGYTF
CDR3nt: TGTGCCAGTAGTATACCAGGGGATTACGGCTATGGCTACACCTTC

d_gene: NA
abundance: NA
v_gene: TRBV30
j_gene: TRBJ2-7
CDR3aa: CAWSVLATGTIYEQYF
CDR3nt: TGTGCCTGGAGTGTCTTGGCCACAGGGACCATCTACGAGCAGTACTTC

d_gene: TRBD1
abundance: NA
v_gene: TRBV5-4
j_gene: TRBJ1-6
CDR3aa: CASNPGGNNSPLHF
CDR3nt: TGTGCCAGCAATCCAGGGGGCAACAATTCACCCCTCCACTTT

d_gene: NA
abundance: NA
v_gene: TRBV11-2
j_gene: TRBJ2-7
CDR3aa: CASSFNQGYEQYF
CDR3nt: TGTGCCAGCAGCTTCAACCAGGGCTACGAGCAGTACTTC

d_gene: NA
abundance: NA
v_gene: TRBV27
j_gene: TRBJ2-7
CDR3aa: CATSFGRALNEQYF
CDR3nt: TGTGCCACCAGTTTTGGGCGGGCGCTAAACGAGCAGTACTTC

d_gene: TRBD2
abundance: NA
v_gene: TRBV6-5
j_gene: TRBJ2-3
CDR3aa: CASSYSGVGTDTQYF
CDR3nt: TGTGCCAGCAGTTACAGCGGGGTAGGCACAGATACGCAGTATTTT

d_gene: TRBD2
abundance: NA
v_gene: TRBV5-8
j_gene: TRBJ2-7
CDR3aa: CASSKKRGAPYEQYF
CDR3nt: TGTGCCAGCAGCAAAAAGCGGGGGGCGCCCTACGAGCAGTACTTC

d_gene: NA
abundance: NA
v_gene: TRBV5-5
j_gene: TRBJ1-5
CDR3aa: CASSLETAQGLKPQHF
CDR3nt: TGTGCCAGCAGCTTGGAGACAGCGCAAGGTCTGAAGCCCCAGCATTTT

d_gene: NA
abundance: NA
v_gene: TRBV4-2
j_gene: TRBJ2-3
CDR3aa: CASSQDRGVRDTQYF
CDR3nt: TGTGCCAGCAGCCAAGACAGGGGGGTCCGGGATACGCAGTATTTT

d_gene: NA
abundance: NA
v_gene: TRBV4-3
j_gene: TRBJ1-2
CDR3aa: CASSQDAEYRFLGYTF
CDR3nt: TGCGCCAGCAGCCAAGACGCGGAATACAGGTTTCTCGGCTACACCTTC

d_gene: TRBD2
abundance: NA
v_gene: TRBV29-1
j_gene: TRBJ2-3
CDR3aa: CSAPRAGGITDTQYF
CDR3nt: TGCAGCGCCCCTAGAGCGGGGGGGATAACAGATACGCAGTATTTT

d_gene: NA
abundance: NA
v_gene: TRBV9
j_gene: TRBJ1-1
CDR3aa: CASSVGGKNTEAFF
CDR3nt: TGTGCCAGCAGCGTGGGGGGGAAGAACACTGAAGCTTTCTTT

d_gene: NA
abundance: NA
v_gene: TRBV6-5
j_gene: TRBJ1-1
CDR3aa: CASSYTGGTEAFF
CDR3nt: TGTGCCAGCAGTTACACAGGTGGGACTGAAGCTTTCTTT

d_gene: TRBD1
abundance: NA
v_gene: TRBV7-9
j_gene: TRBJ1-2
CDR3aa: CASSLDRGQF
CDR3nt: TGTGCCAGCAGCTTAGACAGGGGACAATTC

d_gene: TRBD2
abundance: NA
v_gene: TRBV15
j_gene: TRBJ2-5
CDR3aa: CATSRPSGGGGKETQYF
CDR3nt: TGTGCCACCAGCAGACCCAGCGGGGGCGGGGGTAAAGAGACCCAGTACTTC

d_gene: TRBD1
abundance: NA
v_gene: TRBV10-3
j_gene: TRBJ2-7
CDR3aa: CAISGGTGGPQYYEQYF
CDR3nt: TGTGCCATCAGTGGTGGGACAGGGGGACCACAATACTACGAGCAGTACTTC

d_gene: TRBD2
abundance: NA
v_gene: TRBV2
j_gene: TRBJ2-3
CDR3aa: CASNTLAGGTDTQYF
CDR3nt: TGTGCCAGCAATACTTTAGCGGGGGGCACAGATACGCAGTATTTT